Listed below are T cell receptor beta chains from one sample, sequenced in a study of blood T cell repertoires in COVID-19. Sequencing was performed with immunoSEQ multiplex PCR; in TCRdb, only in-frame clones are kept and a portion is missing. Among tens of thousands of clones, 85% were seen once, and the ten largest hold about 15%. The sample comprised peripheral blood. These receptors were obtained from a human donor in a cohort sampled during active COVID-19. Both conserved end residues are part of each CDR3. D genes are given only for firm matches. Expanded clones get a size class; other rows say once, few or many, or leave the size out.

V gene	clone size	D gene	J gene	CDR3 protein	CDR3 DNA
TRBV19	-	-	TRBJ1-1	CASSTRQFLGTEAFF	TGTGCCAGTAGTACTAGACAGTTCTTGGGCACTGAAGCTTTCTTT
TRBV9	-	-	TRBJ2-2	CASSSGPSLPNTGELFF	TGTGCCAGCAGCTCGGGTCCTTCACTACCCAACACCGGGGAGCTGTTTTTT
TRBV19	-	-	TRBJ1-4	CASSKQGARIEKLFF	TGTGCCAGTAGCAAACAGGGTGCTCGAATTGAAAAACTGTTTTTT
TRBV19	-	-	TRBJ2-1	CASSITGAYNEQFF	TGTGCCAGTAGTATCACGGGGGCCTACAATGAGCAGTTCTTC
TRBV30	-	-	TRBJ2-1	CAWNQGRAGVYNEQFF	TGTGCCTGGAACCAAGGTCGGGCGGGTGTGTACAATGAGCAGTTCTTC
TRBV10-3	-	TRBD1	TRBJ2-1	CAISDPGQGLPPTFNEQFF	TGTGCCATCAGCGATCCGGGACAGGGACTCCCGCCGACTTTCAATGAGCAGTTCTTC
TRBV5-6	-	-	TRBJ2-7	CASSLADEQYF	TGTGCCAGCAGCTTGGCCGACGAGCAGTACTTC
TRBV24-1	-	-	TRBJ2-1	CATSDPGKYNEQFF	TGTGCCACCAGTGACCCGGGAAAATACAATGAGCAGTTCTTC
TRBV12-5	-	TRBD2	TRBJ2-4	CASGPLAGEWNIQYF	TGTGCTAGTGGTCCCCTAGCGGGGGAATGGAACATTCAGTACTTC
TRBV7-9	-	TRBD1	TRBJ2-7	CASSLDPGGPYEQYF	TGTGCCAGCAGCTTAGACCCAGGGGGCCCCTACGAGCAGTACTTC
TRBV18	-	TRBD1	TRBJ2-1	CASSPGTEEQFF	TGTGCCAGCTCACCCGGGACAGAGGAGCAGTTCTTC
TRBV28	-	-	TRBJ1-2	CASSSPDSYYGYTF	TGTGCCAGCAGTTCCCCGGACAGTTACTATGGCTACACCTTC
TRBV24-1	-	TRBD2	TRBJ2-1	CATSEYGLAGGRNEQFF	TGTGCCACCAGTGAGTACGGACTAGCGGGGGGTAGAAATGAGCAGTTCTTC
TRBV2	-	-	TRBJ2-3	CASMTRVTDTQYF	TGTGCCAGCATGACTCGGGTCACAGATACGCAGTATTTT
TRBV30	-	-	TRBJ2-2	CARLTGTGELFF	TGTGCCCGCCTGACAGGCACCGGGGAGCTGTTTTTT
TRBV6-5	-	TRBD2	TRBJ2-3	CASRNGLAGDTQYF	TGTGCCAGCAGAAATGGACTAGCGGGAGATACGCAGTATTTT
TRBV11-1	-	TRBD1	TRBJ2-1	CASSLGQGDEQFF	TGTGCCAGCAGCTTAGGCCAGGGGGATGAGCAGTTCTTC
TRBV14	few	TRBD1	TRBJ2-2	CASSQVTGVNTGELFF	TGTGCCAGCAGCCAAGTGACAGGGGTGAACACCGGGGAGCTGTTTTTT
TRBV7-2	-	-	TRBJ2-7	CASSLARGAWEQYF	TGTGCCAGCAGCTTAGCACGGGGGGCGTGGGAGCAGTACTTC
TRBV7-8	-	-	TRBJ1-5	CASSLVGASNQPQHF	TGTGCCAGCAGCTTAGTAGGGGCAAGCAATCAGCCCCAGCATTTT